These 27 T cell receptor beta chains came from one sample sequenced in a study of blood T cell repertoires in COVID-19. Repertoires were generated with immunoSEQ multiplex PCR, while TCRdb's copy carries only in-frame clones and drops some. This sample has around 260,000 clones, with 86% found just once. Sequencing was done on a sample of peripheral blood. The receptors here all came from a man between 40 and 49 years old who had recovered from COVID-19.

CDR3 nucleotides: TGTGCCAGCAGTTTAGGGACAGGGTTAGGGCAGTATTTT. This encodes CASSLGTGLGQYF. This sequence joins TRBV12-3 or TRBV12-4 and TRBJ2-3, with TRBD1 matching over 8 bases. The V gene end was trimmed by 1 base and the J gene end by 11 bases; junction bases not matched to a gene: 5. This CDR3 contains 13 residues.

The gene calls are TRBV10-3 and TRBJ1-2, with 9 bases that match TRBD1. The CDR3 spans 14 residues. The V and J ends lost 10 bases and 4 bases, in that order; junction bases with no gene match: 10. Germline-derived CDR1 and CDR2 are ENHRY and SYGVKD. CDR3 in amino acids: CATGTGSVPYGYTF. CDR3 DNA: TGTGCCACCGGGACAGGGAGTGTCCCCTATGGCTACACCTTC.

This sequence joins TRBV15 and TRBJ1-1; D unresolved. CDR1 is LNHNV, CDR2 YYDKDF, per germline (reference sequence). The CDR3 totals 11 residues. The V end was cut by 7 bases, the J end by 8 bases, with 11 bases between. The CDR3 nucleotides are TGTGCCACCAAGACCCGAGGGGAAGCTTTCTTT. Protein: CATKTRGEAFF.

The rearrangement joins TRBV13 to TRBJ2-7; no clear D gene. Germline CDR1 is PRHDT and CDR2 is FYEKMQ (reference sequence). V was trimmed by 2 bases and J by 2 bases, leaving 10 bases between them. The CDR3 contains 14 residues. CDR3 protein: CASSLRGPPYEQYF. The CDR3 DNA reads as TGTGCCAGCAGCTTACGTGGGCCCCCCTACGAGCAGTACTTC.

V is TRBV4-3 and J is TRBJ1-5; no reliable D call. V lost 0 bases and J lost 7, with 13 bases in between. Germline V gene lookup returns CDR1 LGHNA and CDR2 YSLEER. The CDR3 is 15 amino acids. Here the CDR3 reads CASSQDSSGFQPQHF. CDR3 bases: TGCGCCAGCAGCCAAGATAGCTCGGGGTTCCAGCCCCAGCATTTT.

The rearrangement links TRBV27 to TRBJ1-2; 8 positions agree with TRBD1. The germline V gene has CDR1 MNHEY and CDR2 SMNVEV (reference sequence). The ends lost 6 bases at V and 7 bases at J; junction bases unmatched: 10. This CDR3 has 14 residues. The CDR3 here is CASRGQGFVAGYTF. Written as DNA, the CDR3 is TGTGCCAGCAGAGGACAGGGTTTTGTTGCTGGCTACACCTTC.

The chain links TRBV5-1 to TRBJ2-7; 8 nucleotides match TRBD1. J gave up 6 bases and V 7 bases, and 3 bases lay outside the gene matches. The CDR3 consists of 11 residues. Per germline, CDR1 SGHRS and CDR2 YFSETQ. This chain's CDR3 is CASGTGGEQYF. The CDR3 DNA follows: TGCGCCAGCGGAACAGGGGGCGAGCAGTACTTC.

This chain connects TRBV18 to TRBJ1-5, with TRBD1 matching 9 bases. The CDR3 loop spans 17 amino acids. Germline assignment: CDR1 KGHSH and CDR2 LQKENI. The ends lost 1 base at V and 7 bases at J; junction bases unmatched: 11. The CDR3, as DNA: TGTGCCAGCTCACCACTGCAACCGGGACAGGGTTTGCAGCCCCAGCATTTT. Protein product: CASSPLQPGQGLQPQHF.

The rearrangement links TRBV13 to TRBJ1-1; 7 nucleotides match TRBD1. From germline, CDR1 is PRHDT and CDR2 FYEKMQ (reference sequence). V was clipped by 3 bases and J by 0 bases; unmatched bases: 7. The CDR3 has 16 amino acids. DNA of the CDR3: TGTGCCAGCAGCTTTAACTTCAGGGGGATGAACACTGAAGCTTTCTTT. Translating it yields CASSFNFRGMNTEAFF. Using reference TRBV13 and TRBJ1-1 for the parts outside the CDR3, the full variable domain is AAGVIQSPRHLIKEKRETATLKCYPIPRHDTVYWYQQGPGQDPQFLISFYEKMQSDKGSIPDRFSAQQFSDYHSELNMSSLELGDSALYFCASSFNFRGMNTEAFFGQGTRLTVV.

This chain uses TRBV9 with TRBJ1-6; 8 positions agree with TRBD1. From germline, CDR1 is SGDLS and CDR2 YYNGEE. V lost 1 base and J lost 3; bases outside the gene matches: 3. CDR3 length: 16 residues. This chain's CDR3 is CASSVSTGDYNSPLHF. The DNA of the CDR3 is TGTGCCAGCAGCGTATCGACAGGGGACTATAATTCACCCCTCCACTTT.

This rearrangement joins TRBV6-5 to TRBJ2-2, with 7 positions matching TRBD1. V shed 6 bases, J shed 2 bases, and the junction held 3 bases outside the gene matches. The germline CDR1 and CDR2 sequences are MNHEY and SVGAGI. The CDR3 loop spans 14 amino acids. CDR3 loop: CASRRQGNTGELFF. Here the CDR3 DNA reads TGTGCCAGCAGAAGACAGGGTAACACCGGGGAGCTGTTTTTT.

The genes are TRBV11-2 and TRBJ2-3, with D possibly TRBD1 on 7 matching bases. The CDR3 totals 17 residues. V lost 5 bases, J lost 4 bases, and 22 bases lay in between. CDR1 is SGHAT and CDR2 is FQNNGV in the germline V gene. CDR3 protein: CASSDRTGGISPDTQYF. DNA of the CDR3: TGTGCCAGCAGCGACAGGACAGGCGGGATTTCACCAGATACGCAGTATTTT.

The chain employs TRBV2 and TRBJ2-7, with TRBD2 matching over 11 bases. The V gene end was trimmed by 2 bases and the J gene end by 6 bases; junction bases not matched to a gene: 3. Germline-derived CDR1 and CDR2 are SNHLY and FYNNEI. The CDR3 has 14 residues. CDR3 sequence: CASSELAGGFEQYF. CDR3 nucleotide sequence: TGTGCCAGCAGTGAATTAGCGGGAGGGTTCGAGCAGTACTTC. Variable domain in full (rest from reference TRBV2 and TRBJ2-7): EPEVTQTPSHQVTQMGQEVILRCVPISNHLYFYWYRQILGQKVEFLVSFYNNEISEKSEIFDDQFSVERPDGSNFTLKIRSTKLEDSAMYFCASSELAGGFEQYFGPGTRLTVT.

The chain employs TRBV5-4 and TRBJ2-7, with D possibly matching TRBD1 (6 bases). From germline, CDR1 is SGHNT and CDR2 YYREEE (reference sequence). Trimming shortened V by 5 bases and J by 4 bases, and 13 bases separated the two germline ends. CDR3 length: 13 amino acids. The CDR3 coding sequence is TGTGCCAGCAGTCAACCGGACAGTTACGAGCAGTACTTC. It codes for CASSQPDSYEQYF.

The count of this clone is one. DNA of the CDR3: TGTGCCACGCGGACAGGGGGCAACACCGGGGAGCTGTTTTTT. Its protein product is CATRTGGNTGELFF. The gene calls are TRBV2 and TRBJ2-2; 11 bases are a match to TRBD1. The V gene end was trimmed by 10 bases and the J gene end by 2 bases; junction bases not matched to a gene: 3. CDR3 length: 14 residues. Germline-derived CDR1 and CDR2 are SNHLY and FYNNEI. The full variable domain, with the rest looked up from reference TRBV2 and TRBJ2-2, is EPEVTQTPSHQVTQMGQEVILRCVPISNHLYFYWYRQILGQKVEFLVSFYNNEISEKSEIFDDQFSVERPDGSNFTLKIRSTKLEDSAMYFCATRTGGNTGELFFGEGSRLTVL.

V usage is TRBV20-1 and J usage is TRBJ2-5, with TRBD2 matching 8 bases. From germline, CDR1 is DFQATT and CDR2 SNEGSKA (reference sequence). Germline trimming cut 3 bases from V and 7 bases from J; bases unmatched to any gene: 13. The CDR3 totals 15 residues. The CDR3 coding sequence is TGCAGTGCTAGTACTAGCGGAGGCTGGGGCGGGACCCAGTACTTC. Translation: CSASTSGGWGGTQYF.

The chain recombines TRBV7-8 with TRBJ2-7, with D possibly being TRBD1 (6 bases). Between the trimmed V and J ends, which lost 5 bases and 2 bases, there was a span of 16 bases. This CDR3 comprises 15 residues. Germline V gene sequence: CDR1 SGHVS, CDR2 FQNEAQ. CDR3 coding DNA: TGTGCCAGCAGCCCCGGACAGTTAACGACCTACGAGCAGTACTTC. Its translation is CASSPGQLTTYEQYF. The whole variable domain, filled in from reference TRBV7-8 and TRBJ2-7, reads GAGVSQSPRYKVAKRGQDVALRCDPISGHVSLFWYQQALGQGPEFLTYFQNEAQLDKSGLPSDRFFAERPEGSVSTLKIQRTQQEDSAVYLCASSPGQLTTYEQYFGPGTRLTVT.

The CDR3 spells CAISESMASTGYNEQFF. The CDR3 bases are TGTGCCATCAGTGAGTCGATGGCGTCGACAGGATACAATGAGCAGTTCTTC. J is TRBJ2-1 and V is TRBV10-3; D may be TRBD1 (6 bases). V lost 0 bases to trimming and J lost 4 bases, with 16 bases between them. The germline V gene has CDR1 ENHRY and CDR2 SYGVKD. The length of the CDR3 is 17 residues.

The gene calls are TRBV29-1 and TRBJ1-2; 8 bases are shared with TRBD1. The V gene's germline CDR1 is SQVTM and CDR2 ANQGSEA. Trimming at V came to 6 bases and at J to 6 bases, leaving 21 bases not matched to a gene. The CDR3 is made up of 17 amino acids. As DNA, the CDR3 is TGCAGCGTGGGAAGTCGCGCCACCCAGGGGGCCCCGCATGGCTACACCTTC. Translating gives CSVGSRATQGAPHGYTF.

The J gene is TRBJ2-7, the V gene TRBV5-6; 7 bases are shared with TRBD2. V lost 4 bases and J lost 1; bases outside the gene matches: 8. Germline V gene data show CDR1 as SGHDT and CDR2 as YYEEEE. The CDR3 is 15 residues long. The CDR3 sequence: CASSGGDGESYEQYF. CDR3 DNA: TGTGCCAGCAGCGGGGGGGACGGAGAGTCCTACGAGCAGTACTTC. Filled out from reference TRBV5-6 and TRBJ2-7, the complete variable domain reads DAGVTQSPTHLIKTRGQQVTLRCSPKSGHDTVSWYQQALGQGPQFIFQYYEEEERQRGNFPDRFSGHQFPNYSSELNVNALLLGDSALYLCASSGGDGESYEQYFGPGTRLTVT.

V gene TRBV5-5 combines with J gene TRBJ2-3; 7 nucleotides align to TRBD2. The V gene's germline CDR1 is SGHKS and CDR2 YYEKEE (reference sequence). This CDR3 is 17 amino acids long. Germline trimming cut 0 bases from V and 1 base from J; bases unmatched to any gene: 8. Written as DNA, the CDR3 is TGTGCCAGCAGCTTGGCGGGGGGAGGGGTCGGCACAGATACGCAGTATTTT. Translated: CASSLAGGGVGTDTQYF.

The rearrangement joins TRBV6-2 or TRBV6-3 to TRBJ1-4; D is unresolved. Germline CDR1 and CDR2: MNHEY and SVGEGT. The CDR3 length is 15 residues. With 0 bases removed from V and 4 bases from J, the gap between germline ends came to 9 bases. The CDR3 here is CASSYSSSGNEKLFF. The CDR3 nucleotides read TGTGCCAGCAGTTACTCGTCATCCGGTAATGAAAAACTGTTTTTT.

The chain has TRBV7-9 and TRBJ2-3; D is undetermined. CDR1 and CDR2 from the germline V gene are SEHNR and FQNEAQ (reference sequence). The CDR3 extends over 11 amino acids. Trimming stripped 5 bases from V and 7 bases from J, with 7 bases between. Here the CDR3 DNA reads TGTGCCAGCAGCCGCGGTTATACGCAGTATTTT. Its protein is CASSRGYTQYF.

The J gene is TRBJ2-2, the V gene TRBV7-6, with TRBD1 as a possible D gene (6 bases). Germline V gives CDR1 SGHVS, CDR2 FNYEAQ. V dropped 3 bases and J dropped 7 bases, with 9 bases sitting between them. The CDR3 extends over 13 amino acids. The CDR3 DNA sequence: TGTGCCAGCAGCTTGCAGGGGAACGGGGAGCTGTTTTTT. Translating it yields CASSLQGNGELFF. The entire variable domain, with the rest obtained from reference TRBV7-6 and TRBJ2-2, is as follows: GAGVSQSPRYKVTKRGQDVALRCDPISGHVSLYWYRQALGQGPEFLTYFNYEAQQDKSGLPNDRFSAERPEGSISTLTIQRTEQRDSAMYRCASSLQGNGELFFGEGSRLTVL.

This clone was seen a few times. The chain combines TRBV14 with TRBJ2-1; 10 nucleotides agree with TRBD2. Looked up from germline, CDR1 is SGHDN and CDR2 is FVKESK. Trimming removed 4 bases from V and 3 bases from J; junction bases left unmatched: 3. This CDR3 spans 15 amino acids. The CDR3, as DNA: TGTGCCAGCAGCCCGGGACTAGCGCACTACAATGAGCAGTTCTTC. Its protein is CASSPGLAHYNEQFF.

V gene TRBV6-2 or TRBV6-3 combines with J gene TRBJ2-5; D is perhaps TRBD1 (6 bases). V lost 5 bases and J lost 5, with 21 bases in between. The length of the CDR3 is 16 residues. The V gene's germline CDR1 is MNHEY and CDR2 SVGEGT. The CDR3 loop reads CASSPGTQTTNETQYF. CDR3 DNA: TGTGCCAGCAGTCCCGGGACACAAACGACTAACGAGACCCAGTACTTC.

The chain couples TRBV10-3 to TRBJ1-1, with 7 bases lining up with TRBD1. The CDR3 is 18 amino acids. The J segment lost 4 bases and the V segment lost 3 bases, leaving 17 bases of the junction unmatched. Per germline, CDR1 ENHRY and CDR2 SYGVKD. The CDR3 DNA is TGTGCCATCAGTGACCCAGAAGGAGGGGGCAGACCACTCACTGAAGCTTTCTTT. Residues: CAISDPEGGGRPLTEAFF.